The sequence of this TCR beta chain was determined in a study of cytomegalovirus exposure and HLA in healthy donors. Whole-study findings and limits: The CMV antigen specificity of a few CMV-associated chains was confirmed through in vitro analysis.

The CDR3 extends over 13 amino acids. CDR1 and CDR2 (germline): LNHDA, SQIVND (reference sequence). V dropped 5 bases and J dropped 7 bases, with 14 bases sitting between them. A multiplex PCR was run with 60 Vbeta primers and 13 Jbeta primers. The data were produced by immunoSEQ multiplex PCR, yet TCRdb's version contains in-frame clones alone and is incomplete. The top ten hold roughly 3% of the sample, which has about 96,000 clones, 65% to 75% seen once. As to this clone: Its target is unknown.

This clonotype originated in a female donor in good health and CMV-seropositive. Sequencing was carried out using PBMCs. V usage is TRBV19 and J usage is TRBJ1-2; D is uncertain. The CDR3 sequence: CASSRSPLRGYTF. The DNA of the CDR3 is TGTGCCAGTAGTCGGTCCCCTCTGCGTGGCTACACCTTC. Complete variable domain (other parts from reference TRBV19 and TRBJ1-2): DGGITQSPKYLFRKEGQNVTLSCEQNLNHDAMYWYRQDPGQGLRLIYYSQIVNDFQKGDIAEGYSVSREKKESFPLTVTSAQKNPTAFYLCASSRSPLRGYTFGSGTRLTVV.